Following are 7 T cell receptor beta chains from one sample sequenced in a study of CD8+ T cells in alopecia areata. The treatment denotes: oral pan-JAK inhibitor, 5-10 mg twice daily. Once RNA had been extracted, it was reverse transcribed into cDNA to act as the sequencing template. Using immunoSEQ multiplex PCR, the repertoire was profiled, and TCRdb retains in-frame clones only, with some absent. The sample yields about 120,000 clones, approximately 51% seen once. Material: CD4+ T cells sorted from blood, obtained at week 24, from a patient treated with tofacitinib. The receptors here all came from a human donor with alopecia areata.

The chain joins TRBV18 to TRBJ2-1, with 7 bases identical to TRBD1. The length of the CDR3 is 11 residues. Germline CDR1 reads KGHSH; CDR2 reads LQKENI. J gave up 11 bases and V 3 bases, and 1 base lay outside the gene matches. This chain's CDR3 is CASSPGQQQFF. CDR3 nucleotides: TGTGCCAGCTCACCGGGACAGCAGCAGTTCTTC.

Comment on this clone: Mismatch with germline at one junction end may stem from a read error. This chain's CDR3 is CAWSVTSTYNEQFF. CDR3 sequence (DNA): TGTGCCTGGAGTGTGACTAGCACTTACAACGAGCAGTTCTTC. The V gene is TRBV30, the J gene TRBJ2-1; TRBD2 matches at 7 bases. The CDR3 is 14 residues long. The germline V gene has CDR1 GTSNPN and CDR2 SVGIG (reference sequence).

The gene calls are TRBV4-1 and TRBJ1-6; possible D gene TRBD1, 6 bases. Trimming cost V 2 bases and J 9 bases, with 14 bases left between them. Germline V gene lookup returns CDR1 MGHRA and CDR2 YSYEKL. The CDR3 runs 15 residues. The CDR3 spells CASSQPTGTPSPLHF. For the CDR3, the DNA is TGCGCCAGCAGCCAACCCACCGGGACACCTTCACCCCTCCACTTT.

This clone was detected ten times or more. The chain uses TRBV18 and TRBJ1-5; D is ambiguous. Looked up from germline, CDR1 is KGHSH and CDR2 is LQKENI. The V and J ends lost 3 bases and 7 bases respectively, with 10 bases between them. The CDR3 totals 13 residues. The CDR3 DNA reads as TGTGCCAGCTCACCGACCTACGGGCAGCCCCAGCATTTT. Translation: CASSPTYGQPQHF.

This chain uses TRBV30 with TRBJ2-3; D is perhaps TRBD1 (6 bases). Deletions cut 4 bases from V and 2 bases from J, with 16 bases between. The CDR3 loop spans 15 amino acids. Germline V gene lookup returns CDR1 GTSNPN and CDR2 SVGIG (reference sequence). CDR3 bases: TGTGCCTGGACCACTAGTACAGGGAACACAGATACGCAGTATTTT. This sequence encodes CAWTTSTGNTDTQYF.

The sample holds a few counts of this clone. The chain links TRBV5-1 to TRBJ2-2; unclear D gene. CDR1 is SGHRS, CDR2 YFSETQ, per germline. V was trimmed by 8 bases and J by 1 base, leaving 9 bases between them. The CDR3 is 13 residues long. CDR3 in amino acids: CASEIQNTGELFF. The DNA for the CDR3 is TGCGCCAGTGAAATACAGAACACCGGGGAGCTGTTTTTT.

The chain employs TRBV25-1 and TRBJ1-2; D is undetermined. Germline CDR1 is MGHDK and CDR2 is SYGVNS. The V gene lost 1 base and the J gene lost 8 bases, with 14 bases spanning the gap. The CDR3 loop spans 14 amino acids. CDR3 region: CASSELHHDIGYTF. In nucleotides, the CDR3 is TGTGCCAGCAGTGAATTGCATCATGATATAGGCTACACCTTC.